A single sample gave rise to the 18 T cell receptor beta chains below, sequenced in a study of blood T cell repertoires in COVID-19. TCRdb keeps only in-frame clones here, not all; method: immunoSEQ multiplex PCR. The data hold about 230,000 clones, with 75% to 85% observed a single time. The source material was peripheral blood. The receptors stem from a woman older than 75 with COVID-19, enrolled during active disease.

CDR3 sequence reads: CATSRDKRGGYTF. As DNA, the CDR3 is TGTGCCACCAGCAGAGATAAGCGGGGTGGCTACACCTTC. This chain connects TRBV15 to TRBJ1-2; D uncertain. CDR3 length: 13 residues. V lost 0 bases and J 7 bases, leaving 9 bases between the germline ends. Germline-derived CDR1 and CDR2 are LNHNV and YYDKDF (reference sequence).

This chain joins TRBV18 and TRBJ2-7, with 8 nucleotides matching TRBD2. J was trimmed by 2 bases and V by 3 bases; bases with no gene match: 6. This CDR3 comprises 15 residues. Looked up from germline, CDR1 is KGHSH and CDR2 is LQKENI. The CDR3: CASSPGAGGTYEQYF. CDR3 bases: TGTGCCAGCTCACCCGGGGCGGGAGGAACCTACGAGCAGTACTTC.

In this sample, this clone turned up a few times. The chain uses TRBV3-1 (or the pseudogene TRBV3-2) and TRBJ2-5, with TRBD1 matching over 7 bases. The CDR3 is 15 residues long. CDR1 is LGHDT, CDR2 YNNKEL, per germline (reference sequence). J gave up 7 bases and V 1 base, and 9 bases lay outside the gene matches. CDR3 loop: CASSQAGRGLGTQYF. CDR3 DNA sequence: TGTGCCAGCAGCCAAGCTGGAAGGGGGCTCGGGACCCAGTACTTC.

The CDR3 bases are TGTGCCAGCAGCGTAGGCCAGGGGGCTTTACCATGGAATGAGCAGTTCTTC. Translated, it gives CASSVGQGALPWNEQFF. This sequence joins TRBV9 and TRBJ2-1; 8 nucleotides align to TRBD1. The V gene end was trimmed by 0 bases and the J gene end by 7 bases; junction bases not matched to a gene: 12. This CDR3 contains 17 residues. Germline CDR1 reads SGDLS; CDR2 reads YYNGEE. Full variable domain (outside the CDR3, taken from reference TRBV9 and TRBJ2-1): DSGVTQTPKHLITATGQRVTLRCSPRSGDLSVYWYQQSLDQGLQFLIQYYNGEERAKGNILERFSAQQFPDLHSELNLSSLELGDSALYFCASSVGQGALPWNEQFFGPGTRLTVL.

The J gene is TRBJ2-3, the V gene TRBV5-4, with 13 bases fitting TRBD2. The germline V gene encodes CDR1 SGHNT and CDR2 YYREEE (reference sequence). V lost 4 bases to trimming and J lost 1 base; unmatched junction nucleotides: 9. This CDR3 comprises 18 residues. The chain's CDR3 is CASSMGGTSGVRTDTQYF. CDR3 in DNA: TGTGCCAGCAGCATGGGGGGGACTAGCGGGGTCCGCACAGATACGCAGTATTTT.

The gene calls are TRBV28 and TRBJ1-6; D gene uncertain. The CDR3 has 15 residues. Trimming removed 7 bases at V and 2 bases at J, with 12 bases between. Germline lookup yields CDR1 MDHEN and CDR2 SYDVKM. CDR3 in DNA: TGTGCCAGCAACCCCAGCGGCGCCTATAATTCACCCCTCCACTTT. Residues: CASNPSGAYNSPLHF.

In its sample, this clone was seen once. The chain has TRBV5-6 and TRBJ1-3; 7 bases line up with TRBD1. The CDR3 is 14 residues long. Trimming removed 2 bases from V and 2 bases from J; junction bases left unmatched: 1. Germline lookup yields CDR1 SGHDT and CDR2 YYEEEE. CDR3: CASSFGTAGNTIYF. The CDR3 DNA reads TGTGCCAGCAGCTTCGGGACAGCTGGAAACACCATATATTTT.

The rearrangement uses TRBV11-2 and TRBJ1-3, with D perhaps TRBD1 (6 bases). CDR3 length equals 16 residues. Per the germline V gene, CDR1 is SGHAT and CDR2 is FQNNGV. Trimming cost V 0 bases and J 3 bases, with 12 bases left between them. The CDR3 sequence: CASSLDKGVGGNTIYF. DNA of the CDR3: TGTGCCAGCAGCTTAGATAAGGGGGTAGGTGGAAACACCATATATTTT.

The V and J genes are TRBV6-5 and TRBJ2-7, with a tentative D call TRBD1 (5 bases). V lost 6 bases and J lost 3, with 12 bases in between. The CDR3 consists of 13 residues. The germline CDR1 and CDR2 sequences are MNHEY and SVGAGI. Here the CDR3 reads CASRPQELYEQYF. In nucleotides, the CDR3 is TGTGCCAGCAGACCACAGGAGCTCTACGAGCAGTACTTC.

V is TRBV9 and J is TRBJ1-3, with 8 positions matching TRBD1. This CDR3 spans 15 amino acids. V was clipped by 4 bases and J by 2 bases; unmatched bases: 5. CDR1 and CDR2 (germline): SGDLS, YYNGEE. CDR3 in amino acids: CASSPRTGTGNTIYF. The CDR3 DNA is TGTGCCAGCAGCCCGAGGACAGGGACTGGAAACACCATATATTTT.

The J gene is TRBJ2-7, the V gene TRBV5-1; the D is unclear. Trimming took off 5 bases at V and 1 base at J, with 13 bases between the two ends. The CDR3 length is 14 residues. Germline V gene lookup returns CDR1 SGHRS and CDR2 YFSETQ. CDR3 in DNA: TGCGCCAGCAGTATAACATCCAATTCCTACGAGCAGTACTTC. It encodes CASSITSNSYEQYF.

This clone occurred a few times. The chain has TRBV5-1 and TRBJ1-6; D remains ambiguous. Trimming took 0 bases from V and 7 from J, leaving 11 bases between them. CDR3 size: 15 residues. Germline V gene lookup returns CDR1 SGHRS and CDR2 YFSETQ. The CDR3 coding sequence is TGCGCCAGCAGCTTGGATCAAGCAGGCAATTCACCCCTCCACTTT. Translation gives CASSLDQAGNSPLHF.

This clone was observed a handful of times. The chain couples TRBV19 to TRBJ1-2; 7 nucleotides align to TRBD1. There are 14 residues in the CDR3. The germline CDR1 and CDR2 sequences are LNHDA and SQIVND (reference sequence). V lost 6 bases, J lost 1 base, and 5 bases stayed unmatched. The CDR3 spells CASRDTGVNYGYTF. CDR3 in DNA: TGTGCCAGTAGGGATACAGGGGTTAACTATGGCTACACCTTC.

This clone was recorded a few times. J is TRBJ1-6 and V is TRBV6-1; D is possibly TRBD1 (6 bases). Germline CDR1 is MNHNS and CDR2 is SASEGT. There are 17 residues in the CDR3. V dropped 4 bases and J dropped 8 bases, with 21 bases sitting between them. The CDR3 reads CASSVKPAGVQDSPLHF. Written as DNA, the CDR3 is TGTGCCAGCAGTGTTAAACCGGCAGGGGTGCAAGATTCACCCCTCCACTTT.

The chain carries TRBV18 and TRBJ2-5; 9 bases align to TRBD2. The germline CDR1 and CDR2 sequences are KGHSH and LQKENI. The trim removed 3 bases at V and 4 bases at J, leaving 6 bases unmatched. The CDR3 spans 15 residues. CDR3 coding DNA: TGTGCCAGCTCACCGTTTAGCGGGAGTGGAGAGACCCAGTACTTC. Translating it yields CASSPFSGSGETQYF.

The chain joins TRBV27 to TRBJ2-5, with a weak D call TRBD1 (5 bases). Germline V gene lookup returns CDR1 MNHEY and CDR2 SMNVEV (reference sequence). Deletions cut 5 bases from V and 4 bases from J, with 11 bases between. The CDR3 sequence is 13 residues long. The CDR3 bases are TGTGCCAGCAGTCGTCAGGGTCGAGAGACCCAGTACTTC. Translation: CASSRQGRETQYF.

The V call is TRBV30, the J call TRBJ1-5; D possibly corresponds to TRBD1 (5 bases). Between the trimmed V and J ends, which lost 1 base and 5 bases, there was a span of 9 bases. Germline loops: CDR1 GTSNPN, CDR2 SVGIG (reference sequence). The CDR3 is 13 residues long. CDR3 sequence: CAWSEQTDQPQHF. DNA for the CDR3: TGTGCCTGGAGTGAACAGACAGATCAGCCCCAGCATTTT.

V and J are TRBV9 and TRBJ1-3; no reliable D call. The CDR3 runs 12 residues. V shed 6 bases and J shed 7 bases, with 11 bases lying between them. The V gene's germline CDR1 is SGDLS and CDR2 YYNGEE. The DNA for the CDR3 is TGTGCCAGCACCTACGGGGTGAACACCATATATTTT. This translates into CASTYGVNTIYF.